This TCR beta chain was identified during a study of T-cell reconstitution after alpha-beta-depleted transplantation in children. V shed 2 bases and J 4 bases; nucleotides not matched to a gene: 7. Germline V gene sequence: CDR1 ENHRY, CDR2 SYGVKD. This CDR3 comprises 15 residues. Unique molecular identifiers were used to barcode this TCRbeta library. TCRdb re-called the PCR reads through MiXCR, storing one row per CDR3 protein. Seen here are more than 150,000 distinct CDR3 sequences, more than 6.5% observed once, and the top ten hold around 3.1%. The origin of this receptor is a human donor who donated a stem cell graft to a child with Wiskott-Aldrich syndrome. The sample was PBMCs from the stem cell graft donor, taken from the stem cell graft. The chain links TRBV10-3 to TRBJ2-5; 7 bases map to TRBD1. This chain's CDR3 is CAISEKQGYRETQYF. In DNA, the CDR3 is TGTGCCATCAGTGAGAAACAGGGGTACCGAGAGACCCAGTACTTC.